Each of the 32 T cell receptor beta chains below was sequenced from the same sample in a study of cytomegalovirus exposure and HLA in healthy donors. It was with 60 Vbeta and 13 Jbeta primers that the PCR ran. This table comes from immunoSEQ multiplex PCR, and its TCRdb copy is limited to in-frame clones, with some not included. The sample lists 150,000 or so clones, 60% to 85% seen once, with 10% to 15% in the top ten. The specimen was PBMCs. Receptors originate from a man in his forties or fifties in good health and CMV-seropositive.

V gene TRBV28 combines with J gene TRBJ1-5; possibly TRBD1 for D (5 bases). The CDR3 is 18 residues long. Germline CDR1 MDHEN, CDR2 SYDVKM. Trimming took off 6 bases at V and 0 bases at J, with 21 bases between the two ends. CDR3 sequence: CASSIGLQERNSNQPQHF. For the CDR3, the DNA is TGTGCCAGCAGCATTGGGTTACAGGAGAGAAATAGCAATCAGCCCCAGCATTTT.

V usage is TRBV19 and J usage is TRBJ1-6, with TRBD1 matching 8 bases. From germline, CDR1 is LNHDA and CDR2 SQIVND (reference sequence). The CDR3 totals 15 residues. Trimming removed 6 bases from V and 9 bases from J; junction bases left unmatched: 10. CDR3 amino acids: CASRNLGQGGSPLHF. CDR3 nucleotide sequence: TGTGCCAGTAGAAACCTAGGACAGGGTGGTTCACCCCTCCACTTT.

The chain uses TRBV19 and TRBJ2-3, with a possible D match to TRBD2 (5 bases). The CDR3 totals 16 residues. Germline lookup yields CDR1 LNHDA and CDR2 SQIVND (reference sequence). V was clipped by 2 bases and J by 1 base, with 13 bases between them. DNA for the CDR3: TGTGCCAGTAGTATACTGGCGCCCGGGGGCACAGATACGCAGTATTTT. Its translation is CASSILAPGGTDTQYF.

V gene TRBV5-4 combines with J gene TRBJ1-3, with 9 positions matching TRBD1. The V gene's germline CDR1 is SGHNT and CDR2 YYREEE (reference sequence). The CDR3 runs 15 residues. The ends lost 6 bases at V and 3 bases at J; junction bases unmatched: 7. CDR3 sequence reads: CASTARQGGGNTIYF. CDR3 in DNA: TGTGCCAGCACCGCGAGACAGGGGGGTGGAAACACCATATATTTT. Based on the CDR3 plus reference TRBV5-4 and TRBJ1-3, the full variable domain is ETGVTQSPTHLIKTRGQQVTLRCSSQSGHNTVSWYQQALGQGPQFIFQYYREEENGRGNFPPRFSGLQFPNYSSELNVNALELDDSALYLCASTARQGGGNTIYFGEGSWLTVV.

The V call is TRBV5-1, the J call TRBJ1-2; tentative D call: TRBD1 (6 bases). Trimming cost V 4 bases and J 0 bases, with 22 bases left between them. The CDR3 consists of 18 residues. In germline, CDR1 is SGHRS, CDR2 YFSETQ. CDR3 amino acids: CASSPSRGLGAANYGYTF. The DNA of the CDR3 is TGCGCCAGCAGCCCATCCCGTGGGTTGGGGGCCGCTAACTATGGCTACACCTTC.

This clone was observed a few times. The chain employs TRBV4-3 and TRBJ1-6, with D unclear. Trimming stripped 2 bases from V and 6 bases from J, with 5 bases between. This CDR3 comprises 13 residues. The germline gives CDR1 LGHNA, CDR2 YSLEER. The CDR3 is CASSQTGNSPLHF. The CDR3 DNA sequence: TGCGCCAGCAGCCAAACGGGTAATTCACCCCTCCACTTT.

The J gene is TRBJ1-1, the V gene TRBV10-3, with a possible D match to TRBD1 (6 bases). The CDR3 extends over 15 amino acids. CDR1 is ENHRY and CDR2 is SYGVKD in the germline V gene. Trimming left V 2 bases short and J 5 bases short, with 15 bases between. CDR3 in DNA: TGTGCCATCAGTGAGATGAACAGGGAAGGGACTGAAGCTTTCTTT. This translates into CAISEMNREGTEAFF.

The rearrangement joins TRBV11-2 to TRBJ2-5; a weak D match, TRBD2 (6 bases). Trimming took off 5 bases at V and 9 bases at J, with 16 bases between the two ends. This CDR3 region has 13 residues. CDR1 is SGHAT and CDR2 is FQNNGV in the germline V gene. The CDR3: CASSPRTGGAQYF. DNA for the CDR3: TGTGCCAGCAGCCCAAGGACTGGAGGGGCCCAGTACTTC.

Only a few counts were recorded for this clone. The V and J genes are TRBV28 and TRBJ1-2, with 7 bases fitting TRBD1. CDR1 is MDHEN and CDR2 is SYDVKM in the germline V gene. This CDR3 contains 13 residues. Trimming at V came to 5 bases and at J to 8 bases, leaving 8 bases not matched to a gene. The CDR3 DNA reads TGTGCCAGCAGTCTGGTGACAGGGCAGGGCTACACCTTC. Protein product: CASSLVTGQGYTF.

This clone was seen a single time. The V and J genes are TRBV7-9 and TRBJ2-3; TRBD2 is a possible D gene (6 bases). The CDR3 is 13 amino acids. The V end lost 5 bases, the J end lost 5 bases, and 11 bases lay between the germline ends. Looked up from germline, CDR1 is SEHNR and CDR2 is FQNEAQ (reference sequence). The CDR3 nucleotides are TGTGCCAGCAGCCCCCGGAGGGAAGATACGCAGTATTTT. Its translation: CASSPRREDTQYF.

This chain joins TRBV30 and TRBJ2-7, with 9 bases fitting TRBD2. Germline CDR1 GTSNPN, CDR2 SVGIG (reference sequence). V lost 4 bases and J lost 3; bases outside the gene matches: 1. The CDR3 totals 12 residues. CDR3 nucleotides: TGTGCCTGGACTAGCGGGGACTACGAGCAGTACTTC. It translates to CAWTSGDYEQYF. Full variable domain (outside the CDR3, taken from reference TRBV30 and TRBJ2-7): SQTIHQWPATLVQPVGSPLSLECTVEGTSNPNLYWYRQAAGRGLQLLFYSVGIGQISSEVPQNLSASRPQDRQFILSSKKLLLSDSGFYLCAWTSGDYEQYFGPGTRLTVT.

This rearrangement joins TRBV27 to TRBJ2-7, with 7 bases identical to TRBD1. V shed 5 bases, J shed 7 bases, and the junction held 8 bases outside the gene matches. The CDR3 is made up of 13 amino acids. Germline values: CDR1 MNHEY, CDR2 SMNVEV (reference sequence). The CDR3 nucleotides are TGTGCCAGCAGTATTGGGACAGTTGGGGAGCAGTACTTC. Amino acid sequence: CASSIGTVGEQYF.

This chain links TRBV11-3 with TRBJ2-5, with D perhaps matching TRBD2 (5 bases). Trimming stripped 3 bases from V and 5 bases from J, with 10 bases between. Germline lookup yields CDR1 SGHNT and CDR2 YENEEA. The CDR3 runs 13 residues. CDR3 protein: CASSFGRDETQYF. CDR3 DNA sequence: TGTGCCAGCAGCTTCGGCCGGGATGAGACCCAGTACTTC.

The chain carries TRBV19 and TRBJ1-5; 11 bases map to TRBD1. CDR3 length: 17 amino acids. Losses at the gene ends were 4 bases for V and 6 bases for J; bases not matched to a gene: 11. Germline lookup yields CDR1 LNHDA and CDR2 SQIVND (reference sequence). The CDR3 DNA reads TGTGCCAGTAGTACATACAAAGGACAGGGGGCAGGTCAGCCCCAGCATTTT. It encodes CASSTYKGQGAGQPQHF.

This chain links TRBV2 with TRBJ2-3, with D possibly matching TRBD2 (5 bases). The CDR3 is made up of 14 amino acids. V lost 4 bases to trimming and J lost 2 bases, with 10 bases between them. The V gene's germline CDR1 is SNHLY and CDR2 FYNNEI. CDR3 DNA sequence: TGTGCCAGCAGTGGTGACTACCACACAGATACGCAGTATTTT. Translation gives CASSGDYHTDTQYF.

Concerning this clone: Sequence at one end of the junction differs from germline and may be a read error. The rearrangement joins TRBV5-4 to TRBJ2-6, with D perhaps matching TRBD1 (5 bases). The CDR3 consists of 17 residues. The germline V gene has CDR1 SGHNT and CDR2 YYREEE (reference sequence). CDR3 in DNA: TGTGCCAGCAGCTTAGACGGGCCCCTCTCTGGGGCCAACGGCCTGACTTTC. It specifies CASSLDGPLSGANGLTF.

The chain joins TRBV30 to TRBJ2-1, with 13 positions matching TRBD2. Germline V CDR1 and CDR2: GTSNPN, SVGIG (reference sequence). This CDR3 is built from 14 residues. The CDR3 bases are TGTACCTTGAAACTAGCGGGGGGGGGTAATGAGCAGTTCTTC. Its protein product is CTLKLAGGGNEQFF.

The chain couples TRBV28 to TRBJ1-2; tentatively, D is TRBD1 (5 bases). Germline CDR1 is MDHEN and CDR2 is SYDVKM. CDR3 length equals 15 residues. Trimming left V 8 bases short and J 5 bases short, with 21 bases between. The CDR3 region is CASHNAGTVIYGYTF. DNA of the CDR3: TGTGCCAGCCACAACGCCGGGACTGTCATATATGGCTACACCTTC.

This clone has just a few counts. The chain couples TRBV4-1 to TRBJ1-2; D is possibly TRBD1 (5 bases). This CDR3 spans 13 amino acids. The germline V and J ends were trimmed by 2 bases and 6 bases, with 10 bases remaining between them. Germline loops: CDR1 MGHRA, CDR2 YSYEKL. CDR3 sequence reads: CASSQPQGNGYTF. CDR3 nucleotide sequence: TGCGCCAGCAGCCAACCCCAGGGAAATGGCTACACCTTC.

This clone was found a few times. The rearrangement joins TRBV2 to TRBJ2-5, with D unresolved. The CDR3 runs to 12 residues. Trimming stripped 0 bases from V and 9 bases from J, with 8 bases between. Germline CDR1 SNHLY, CDR2 FYNNEI. The CDR3 region is CASSEAPLPQYF. The CDR3 nucleotides are TGTGCCAGCAGTGAAGCGCCCCTACCCCAGTACTTC.

V usage is TRBV5-5 and J usage is TRBJ2-7; D remains ambiguous. Germline assignment: CDR1 SGHKS and CDR2 YYEKEE (reference sequence). The V gene lost 0 bases and the J gene lost 4 bases, with 8 bases spanning the gap. The CDR3 sequence is 13 residues long. The CDR3 is CASSLASGYEQYF. CDR3 DNA: TGTGCCAGCAGCTTGGCCTCAGGATACGAGCAGTACTTC.

The count of this clone is one. This chain uses TRBV19 with TRBJ2-1; D is possibly TRBD2 (6 bases). This CDR3 region has 16 residues. The V end lost 3 bases, the J end lost 6 bases, and 18 bases lay between the germline ends. In germline, CDR1 is LNHDA, CDR2 SQIVND (reference sequence). For the CDR3, the DNA is TGTGCCAGTAGTATGTACGCGGACTACCCATCCAATGAGCAGTTCTTC. It encodes CASSMYADYPSNEQFF.

This rearrangement joins TRBV7-9 to TRBJ2-1; 9 nucleotides agree with TRBD1. The CDR3 loop spans 16 amino acids. Germline lookup yields CDR1 SEHNR and CDR2 FQNEAQ (reference sequence). V gave up 6 bases and J gave up 8 bases; unmatched junction bases: 14. As DNA, the CDR3 is TGTGCCAGCAGTCCAACCGGGACAGGGAGTGAGGATGAGCAGTTCTTC. This encodes CASSPTGTGSEDEQFF.

The chain links TRBV10-1 to TRBJ1-2; tentatively, D is TRBD1 (5 bases). The CDR3 is 13 amino acids. The V end was cut by 7 bases, the J end by 4 bases, with 13 bases between. CDR1 is WNHNN and CDR2 is SYGVQD in the germline V gene (reference sequence). The CDR3 is CASTPGGSYGYTF. CDR3 sequence (DNA): TGCGCCAGCACTCCGGGGGGGAGCTATGGCTACACCTTC.

A few counts support this clone. The genes are TRBV10-2 and TRBJ2-7, with 10 bases identical to TRBD1. Germline CDR1 reads WSHSY; CDR2 reads SAAADI. The CDR3 is made up of 14 amino acids. V lost 7 bases, J lost 2 bases, and 5 bases stayed unmatched. CDR3 DNA: TGCGCCAGCAAAGACAGGGGGCCTACCTACGAGCAGTACTTC. Its translation: CASKDRGPTYEQYF.

Concerning this clone: The same CDR3 also results from other DNA sequences found in this sample. V and J are TRBV28 and TRBJ1-1; a weak D match, TRBD1 (6 bases). This CDR3 has 14 amino acids. V was shortened by 4 bases and J by 1 base, with 10 bases between the two germline ends. From germline, CDR1 is MDHEN and CDR2 SYDVKM. The CDR3 sequence is CASSSGTPNTEAFF. The CDR3, as DNA: TGTGCCAGCAGTTCCGGGACACCGAACACTGAAGCTTTCTTT. Drawing the rest from reference TRBV28 and TRBJ1-1, the complete variable domain is DVKVTQSSRYLVKRTGEKVFLECVQDMDHENMFWYRQDPGLGLRLIYFSYDVKMKEKGDIPEGYSVSREKKERFSLILESASTNQTSMYLCASSSGTPNTEAFFGQGTRLTVV.

The CDR3: CSVETGTGGYTF. For the CDR3, the DNA is TGCAGCGTTGAAACAGGGACCGGTGGCTACACCTTC. This rearrangement joins TRBV29-1 to TRBJ1-2; weak D call: TRBD1 (6 bases). Trimming took 2 bases from V and 7 from J, leaving 11 bases between them. Germline-derived CDR1 and CDR2 are SQVTM and ANQGSEA. The CDR3 is 12 amino acids.

J is TRBJ2-1 and V is TRBV13, with 8 bases lining up with TRBD2. Per germline, CDR1 PRHDT and CDR2 FYEKMQ (reference sequence). V dropped 0 bases and J dropped 8; count of bases not matched to a gene: 12. The CDR3 runs 17 residues. DNA of the CDR3: TGTGCCAGCAGCTTAGGCCTCCCAAGCGGGAGTGGTGATGAGCAGTTCTTC. The encoded protein is CASSLGLPSGSGDEQFF.

The chain carries TRBV10-3 and TRBJ2-2; 7 nucleotides line up with TRBD1. Germline assignment: CDR1 ENHRY and CDR2 SYGVKD. The J segment lost 7 bases and the V segment lost 2 bases, leaving 4 bases of the junction unmatched. This CDR3 has 14 amino acids. This chain's CDR3 is CAISENSGGGELFF. DNA of the CDR3: TGTGCCATCAGTGAGAATTCAGGGGGCGGGGAGCTGTTTTTT.

The chain links TRBV11-2 to TRBJ2-1; 8 bases map to TRBD2. The CDR3 sequence is 17 residues long. V was pared by 2 bases and J by 6 bases, with 12 bases of the junction left unmatched. CDR1 and CDR2 (germline): SGHAT, FQNNGV. The CDR3 region is CASSLSPGGPKSNEQFF. As DNA, the CDR3 is TGTGCCAGCAGCTTAAGCCCGGGAGGGCCAAAAAGCAATGAGCAGTTCTTC.

The genes are TRBV5-6 and TRBJ2-5; 8 bases agree with TRBD1. There are 15 residues in the CDR3. J lost 5 bases, V lost 0 bases, and 6 bases had no gene match. The germline gives CDR1 SGHDT, CDR2 YYEEEE. CDR3 loop: CASSLVAGGRETQYF. The CDR3 DNA sequence: TGTGCCAGCAGCTTGGTTGCAGGGGGCAGGGAGACCCAGTACTTC.

The genes are TRBV4-1 and TRBJ1-3; 8 nucleotides line up with TRBD1. The CDR3 consists of 14 residues. Germline CDR1 is MGHRA and CDR2 is YSYEKL. V lost 4 bases, J lost 4 bases, and 3 bases stayed unmatched. CDR3: CASSLQGAGNTIYF. The CDR3 DNA reads TGCGCCAGCAGCCTGCAGGGGGCAGGAAACACCATATATTTT.